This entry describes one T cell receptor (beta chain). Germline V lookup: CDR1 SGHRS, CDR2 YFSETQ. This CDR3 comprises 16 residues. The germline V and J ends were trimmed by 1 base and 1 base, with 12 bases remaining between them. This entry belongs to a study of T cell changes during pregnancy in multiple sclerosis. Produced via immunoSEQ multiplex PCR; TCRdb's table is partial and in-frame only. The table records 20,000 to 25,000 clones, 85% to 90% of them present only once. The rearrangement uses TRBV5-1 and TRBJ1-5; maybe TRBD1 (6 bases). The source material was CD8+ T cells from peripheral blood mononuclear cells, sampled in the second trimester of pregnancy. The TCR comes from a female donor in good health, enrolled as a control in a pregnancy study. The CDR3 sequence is CASSLYGGASNQPQHF. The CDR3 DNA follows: TGCGCCAGCAGCTTGTATGGGGGCGCGAGCAATCAGCCCCAGCATTTT.